These T cell receptor beta chains were read from a single sample in a study of somatic mutations in cytotoxic T cells in rheumatoid arthritis. Profiled with immunoSEQ multiplex PCR; TCRdb holds only in-frame clones, not every one. The table lists 15,000 to 20,000 clones, roughly 82% of them singletons. The specimen sequenced was CD8+ T cells sorted from blood. The receptor source for this set is an adult with rheumatoid arthritis. CDR3s include the opening cysteine and the closing phenylalanine or tryptophan. Each record gives: J gene, V gene, clone size, CDR3 protein. Size values are once, few and many counts, or a class for expanded clones, and some rows have none.

>TRBJ1-2|TRBV29-1|-
CSVIGGEDGYTF
>TRBJ2-7|TRBV4-3|few
CASSPSGQGYEQYF
>TRBJ2-7|TRBV10-2|-
CASSESQRGFYEQYF
>TRBJ2-1|TRBV11-1|-
CASSSRGLRTYNEQFF
>TRBJ1-1|TRBV5-5|-
CASSFHEGDTEAFF
>TRBJ1-1|TRBV12-5|-
CASGLVQGAGTEAFF
>TRBJ1-5|TRBV4-1|once
CASSQSGGRGNQPQHF
>TRBJ1-6|TRBV2|-
CASRTPVTGINSPLHF
>TRBJ2-3|TRBV30|-
CAWSLTSGRTDTQYF
>TRBJ2-7|TRBV27|-
CASSLPFGEQYF
>TRBJ1-1|TRBV7-9|few
CASSPKVTEAFF
>TRBJ2-7|TRBV2|-
CARGRGNNEQYF
>TRBJ1-4|TRBV7-9|-
CASSPTDRDQGEKLFF
>TRBJ1-1|TRBV27|once
CASRGGAQNTEAFF
>TRBJ2-3|TRBV5-5|few
CASSLPDFTDTQYF
>TRBJ2-1|TRBV9|few
CASSVGFGTSHYNEQFF
>TRBJ1-4|TRBV27|-
CASSPGGGKLFF
>TRBJ2-1|TRBV6-4|-
CASSSLAGAYNEQFF
>TRBJ2-5|TRBV5-1|-
CASSLRGGSGETQYF
>TRBJ2-1|TRBV4-1|-
CASSQAPRVAGGHEQFF
>TRBJ2-2|TRBV6-6|-
CASSWTGYGTGELFF
>TRBJ2-6|TRBV9|-
CASSHAGGGANVLTF
>TRBJ1-1|TRBV5-6|few
CASSNSVVAFF
>TRBJ1-4|TRBV9|-
CASSVSNGASNEKLFF
>TRBJ2-7|TRBV27|-
CASSGITGRLYEQYF
>TRBJ2-3|TRBV5-6|-
CASSFRDRGLDTQYF
>TRBJ2-3|TRBV5-1|-
CASHGTGSYTDTQYF
>TRBJ1-1|TRBV5-4|-
CASSLGGVDTEAFF
>TRBJ1-2|TRBV6-1|-
CASSALDRFYGYTF
>TRBJ1-2|TRBV6-1|-
CASSALTDRAGGYTF
>TRBJ1-1|TRBV11-3|-
CASSRDRRANTEAFF
>TRBJ2-1|TRBV20-1|-
CSALRGGEQFF
>TRBJ2-1|TRBV28|few
CAGRRGAGEQFF
>TRBJ2-7|TRBV4-1|-
CASSQDAHEQYF
>TRBJ1-2|TRBV11-1|-
CASSLTPSNYGYTF
>TRBJ2-7|TRBV19|-
CASRNRTSTYEQYF
>TRBJ2-5|TRBV6-6|few
CASTPSRSQETQYF
>TRBJ1-1|TRBV4-3|-
CASSQEIRGSTEAFF
>TRBJ1-6|TRBV6-5|few
CASTQIGSPLHF
>TRBJ2-1|TRBV27|-
CASSPTTLLAGGYHEQFF
>TRBJ2-7|TRBV11-3|-
CASSSRRLAGGSYEQYF
>TRBJ1-2|TRBV6-4|-
CASSEDPGTFGGYTF
>TRBJ2-3|TRBV15|-
CATSMRTSGRPDTQYF
>TRBJ2-7|TRBV5-6|once
CASSPSVGRRSYEQYF
>TRBJ1-5|TRBV6-5|-
CASSYGFHQPQHF
>TRBJ2-1|TRBV4-3|once
CASSHDRDNLRNEQFF
>TRBJ1-1|TRBV7-2|-
CASSLGLTGSDTEAFF
>TRBJ2-7|TRBV4-2|-
CASSQEWATISNDEQYF
>TRBJ2-2|TRBV19|-
CASSTHRAGELFF
>TRBJ2-7|TRBV7-9|-
CASSHPTGDYEQYF
>TRBJ1-5|TRBV7-8|-
CASSSNPASPYSNQPQHF
>TRBJ1-1|TRBV6-4|-
CASSEGGQLNTEAFF
>TRBJ1-1|TRBV5-8|-
CASTGGARTEAFF
>TRBJ2-7|TRBV5-6|-
CASSWIVGTSGGSSYEQYF
>TRBJ2-7|TRBV7-3|-
CASSFQVGNRGYEQYF